The rows below give T cell receptor beta chains drawn from one sample of a study of T cell responses to AZD1222 COVID-19 vaccine. Generated by immunoSEQ multiplex PCR, the TCRdb table keeps only in-frame clones and is missing some. The sample gives under 150,000 clones, around 91% of which show up once; 9% to 9.5% is in the top ten. This specimen was peripheral blood, taken 28 days after the second AZD1222 dose. Source of these receptors: an adult who received the AZD1222 COVID-19 vaccine. The CDR3 runs from the conserved cysteine through the conserved F or W. The D gene is left open where the match is weak. For some rows the clone size is stated as once, few or many, or as a class when expanded; others skip it.

v_call	clone_size	j_call	d_call	cdr3_aa	cdr3_nt
TRBV9	.	TRBJ2-3	.	CASSVGDTQYF	TGTGCCAGCAGCGTAGGAGATACGCAGTATTTT
TRBV3-1/TRBV3-2	once	TRBJ2-5	TRBD2	CASSLGTSGTQETQYF	TGTGCCAGCAGCCTCGGGACTAGCGGGACCCAAGAGACCCAGTACTTC
TRBV3-1/TRBV3-2	.	TRBJ1-1	.	CASSQGGSAEAFF	TGTGCCAGCAGCCAAGGAGGGTCGGCTGAAGCTTTCTTT
TRBV5-1	.	TRBJ2-5	.	CASSRGEGFQETQYF	TGCGCCAGCAGCCGGGGAGAGGGATTTCAAGAGACCCAGTACTTC
TRBV4-3	.	TRBJ2-1	.	CASSQERGSEQFF	TGCGCCAGCAGCCAAGAAAGGGGAAGTGAGCAGTTCTTC
TRBV5-5	.	TRBJ1-2	.	CASSSDMSGYTF	TGTGCCAGCAGCTCGGACATGAGTGGCTACACCTTC
TRBV28	.	TRBJ1-4	.	CASSSSGAYDEKLFF	TGTGCCAGCAGTTCCTCGGGGGCGTATGATGAAAAACTGTTTTTT
TRBV7-7	.	TRBJ2-1	.	CASSLGGLPINEQFF	TGTGCCAGCAGCTTAGGAGGACTACCGATTAATGAGCAGTTCTTC
TRBV3-1/TRBV3-2	.	TRBJ1-1	.	CASSQDPGADTFF	TGTGCCAGCAGCCAAGACCCGGGGGCTGATACTTTCTTT
TRBV7-9	.	TRBJ1-1	.	CASSSRLRVGNTEAFF	TGTGCCAGCAGCTCCCGACTCAGGGTTGGGAACACTGAAGCTTTCTTT
TRBV5-4	.	TRBJ1-1	TRBD1	CASSPVDRAGTEAFF	TGTGCCAGCAGCCCAGTGGACAGGGCTGGCACTGAAGCTTTCTTT
TRBV2	.	TRBJ1-1	TRBD1	CATLLTGGNTEAFF	TGTGCCACCTTACTAACAGGGGGGAACACTGAAGCTTTCTTT
TRBV5-4	few	TRBJ2-7	.	CASSLGTAPHEQYF	TGTGCCAGCAGCCTGGGGACGGCTCCACACGAGCAGTACTTC
TRBV5-4	.	TRBJ2-1	TRBD2	CASSFRLAGVNEQFF	TGTGCCAGCAGCTTTAGACTAGCGGGGGTCAATGAGCAGTTCTTC
TRBV30	.	TRBJ1-5	.	CAWSVGNNQPQHF	TGTGCCTGGAGTGTTGGAAACAATCAGCCCCAGCATTTT
TRBV29-1	.	TRBJ1-2	.	CSVVLMNYGYTF	TGCAGCGTTGTCCTGATGAACTATGGCTACACCTTC
TRBV5-1	.	TRBJ2-5	TRBD1	CASSLPTPGQEDF	TGCGCCAGCAGCCTGCCGACCCCGGGACAGGAGGACTTC
TRBV28	.	TRBJ2-3	TRBD2	CASSFSRTSGGSTDTQYF	TGTGCCAGCAGTTTTTCCCGAACTAGCGGGGGAAGCACAGATACGCAGTATTTT
TRBV6-5	.	TRBJ1-5	.	CASSLQTGQPQHF	TGTGCCAGCAGTTTACAGACAGGTCAGCCCCAGCATTTT
TRBV11-2	.	TRBJ2-3	.	CASSLESRTAADTQYF	TGTGCCAGCAGCTTAGAAAGCCGGACTGCCGCAGATACGCAGTATTTT
TRBV3-1/TRBV3-2	.	TRBJ2-7	TRBD2	CASSLDSGIYEQYF	TGTGCCAGCAGCCTAGATAGCGGGATCTACGAGCAGTACTTC
TRBV10-3	.	TRBJ1-1	.	CAISEYDGNTEAFF	TGTGCCATCAGTGAATACGACGGGAACACTGAAGCTTTCTTT
TRBV5-6	many	TRBJ2-5	.	CASSSPRGGLETQYF	TGTGCCAGCAGCTCCCCCCGTGGGGGCTTGGAGACCCAGTACTTC
TRBV7-9	.	TRBJ2-1	.	CASSLARDSSSYNEQFF	TGTGCCAGCAGCTTAGCGCGTGACTCCAGCTCCTACAATGAGCAGTTCTTC
TRBV4-3	.	TRBJ1-2	.	CASSQDLGTGSIYGYTF	TGCGCCAGCAGCCAAGATCTGGGAACCGGGTCCATCTATGGCTACACCTTC
TRBV4-1	.	TRBJ1-1	TRBD1	CASSQADRPGPEAFF	TGCGCCAGCAGCCAGGCGGACAGGCCGGGCCCTGAAGCTTTCTTT
TRBV5-1	once	TRBJ1-4	TRBD1	CASSLVSGQVNEKLFF	TGCGCCAGCAGCTTAGTTTCGGGACAGGTTAATGAAAAACTGTTTTTT
TRBV7-8	.	TRBJ1-2	.	CASSPRDGLYGYTF	TGTGCCAGCAGCCCAAGGGACGGTCTCTATGGCTACACCTTC
TRBV19	.	TRBJ1-1	.	CASSPMGRGTEAFF	TGTGCCAGTAGTCCAATGGGGCGGGGCACTGAAGCTTTCTTT
TRBV19	.	TRBJ2-3	TRBD2	CASRGRLAGDTDTQYF	TGTGCCAGTAGGGGCCGACTAGCGGGAGACACAGATACGCAGTATTTT
TRBV19	.	TRBJ2-7	TRBD2	CASSTGLAHEQYF	TGTGCCAGTAGTACAGGACTAGCCCACGAGCAGTACTTC
TRBV7-2	once	TRBJ1-2	.	CASSLGPTSYGYTF	TGTGCCAGCAGCTTGGGCCCGACCTCCTATGGCTACACCTTC
TRBV29-1	.	TRBJ2-7	.	CSGASRRGEQYF	TGCAGCGGCGCTAGTCGTCGGGGCGAGCAGTACTTC
TRBV6-6	.	TRBJ1-1	.	CASSKEGNTEAFF	TGTGCCAGCAGTAAGGAAGGGAACACTGAAGCTTTCTTT
TRBV6-1	.	TRBJ1-2	.	CASSEALFSTPRVNGYTF	TGTGCCAGCAGTGAAGCGCTTTTTAGTACCCCGAGAGTGAATGGCTACACCTTC
TRBV9	.	TRBJ1-2	.	CASSVGSVGQGYYGYTF	TGTGCCAGCAGCGTAGGAAGTGTTGGGCAGGGATACTATGGCTACACCTTC
TRBV2	once	TRBJ1-5	.	CASRDYRAGDQPQHF	TGTGCCAGCAGAGATTACAGGGCAGGGGATCAGCCCCAGCATTTT
TRBV2	.	TRBJ1-1	.	CASSVWRLNTEAFF	TGTGCCAGCAGTGTATGGCGGTTGAACACTGAAGCTTTCTTT
TRBV5-1	.	TRBJ1-2	TRBD1	CASSWDRNYGYTF	TGCGCCAGCAGTTGGGACAGGAACTATGGCTACACCTTC
TRBV5-5	.	TRBJ1-2	.	CASSLGSLGSGYTF	TGTGCCAGCAGCTTGGGTAGCCTTGGGAGCGGCTACACCTTC
TRBV14	.	TRBJ2-5	.	CASSQDWAQETQYF	TGTGCCAGCAGCCAAGATTGGGCCCAAGAGACCCAGTACTTC
TRBV5-4	.	TRBJ1-2	.	CASSPADGRGLTNYGYTF	TGTGCCAGCAGCCCGGCCGACGGCAGGGGTCTAACTAACTATGGCTACACCTTC
TRBV7-9	.	TRBJ1-1	TRBD1	CASSLGTGGFPEAFF	TGTGCCAGCAGCTTAGGGACAGGGGGCTTCCCTGAAGCTTTCTTT
TRBV27	.	TRBJ1-1	.	CASSLFSGTPNTEAFF	TGTGCCAGCAGTTTATTTTCAGGAACCCCGAACACTGAAGCTTTCTTT
TRBV10-3	.	TRBJ2-1	.	CAIKESGARAYNEQFF	TGTGCCATCAAAGAGTCAGGGGCGAGGGCTTACAATGAGCAGTTCTTC
TRBV15	.	TRBJ2-1	.	CATRHPMGGTYNEQFF	TGTGCCACCAGACATCCAATGGGCGGAACCTACAATGAGCAGTTCTTC
TRBV19	.	TRBJ1-4	TRBD1	CASAKNRDRGVGANEKLFF	TGTGCCAGTGCTAAGAACCGGGACAGGGGAGTTGGTGCTAATGAAAAACTGTTTTTT
TRBV3-1/TRBV3-2	.	TRBJ2-2	.	CASSQGSGELFF	TGTGCCAGCAGCCAAGGGTCCGGGGAGCTGTTTTTT
TRBV30	.	TRBJ1-1	.	CACNRQNTEAFF	TGTGCCTGTAACCGACAGAACACTGAAGCTTTCTTT
TRBV5-4	.	TRBJ1-1	.	CASSLGIGGNTEAFF	TGTGCCAGCAGCTTGGGTATTGGGGGTAACACTGAAGCTTTCTTT
TRBV2	.	TRBJ1-4	.	CASRPRGNEKLFF	TGTGCCAGCAGGCCGAGGGGTAATGAAAAACTGTTTTTT
TRBV4-2	once	TRBJ1-1	.	CASSLGQGDTEAFF	TGTGCCAGCAGCCTCGGGCAGGGAGACACTGAAGCTTTCTTT